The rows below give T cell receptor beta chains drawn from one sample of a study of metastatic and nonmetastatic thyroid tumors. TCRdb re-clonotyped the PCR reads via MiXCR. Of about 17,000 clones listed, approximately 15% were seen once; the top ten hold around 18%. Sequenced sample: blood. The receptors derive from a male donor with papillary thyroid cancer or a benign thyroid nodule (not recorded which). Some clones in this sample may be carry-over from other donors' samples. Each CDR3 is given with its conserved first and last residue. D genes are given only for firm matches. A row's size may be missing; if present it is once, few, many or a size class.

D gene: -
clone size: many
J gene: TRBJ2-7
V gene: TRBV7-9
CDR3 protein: CASSPPRSGEQYF
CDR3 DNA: TGTGCCAGCAGCCCGCCTCGATCAGGCGAGCAGTACTTC

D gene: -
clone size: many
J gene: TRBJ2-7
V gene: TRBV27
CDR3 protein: CASDSGYEQYF
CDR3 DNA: TGTGCCAGCGATTCTGGGTACGAGCAGTACTTC

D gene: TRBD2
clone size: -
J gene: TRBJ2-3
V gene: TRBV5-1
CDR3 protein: CASSQTSGLAVDTQYF
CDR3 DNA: TGCGCCAGCAGCCAAACGTCCGGACTAGCAGTAGATACGCAGTACTTT

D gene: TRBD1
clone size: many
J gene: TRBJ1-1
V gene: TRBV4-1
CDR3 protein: CASSQEVTGDTEAFF
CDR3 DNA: TGCGCCAGCAGCCAAGAAGTGACAGGGGACACTGAAGCTTTCTTT

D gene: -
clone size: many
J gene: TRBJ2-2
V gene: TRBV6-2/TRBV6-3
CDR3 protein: CASKGNGELFF
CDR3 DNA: TGTGCCAGCAAAGGGAACGGGGAGCTGTTTTTT

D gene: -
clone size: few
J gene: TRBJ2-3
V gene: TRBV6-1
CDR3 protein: CASRREDTQYF
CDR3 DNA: TGTGCCAGCAGGCGGGAAGATACGCAGTATTTT

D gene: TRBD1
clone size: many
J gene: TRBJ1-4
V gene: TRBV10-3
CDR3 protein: CAISEPGQGREKLFF
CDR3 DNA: TGTGCCATCAGTGAGCCGGGACAGGGACGTGAAAAACTGTTTTTT

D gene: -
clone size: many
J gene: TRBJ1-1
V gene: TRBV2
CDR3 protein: CASEQGQGLNTEAFF
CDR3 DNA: TGTGCCAGTGAACAGGGCCAGGGGCTTAACACTGAAGCTTTCTTT

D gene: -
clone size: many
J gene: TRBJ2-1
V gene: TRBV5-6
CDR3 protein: CASSLEISRDNEQFF
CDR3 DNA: TGTGCCAGCAGCTTGGAAATTTCACGAGACAATGAGCAGTTCTTC

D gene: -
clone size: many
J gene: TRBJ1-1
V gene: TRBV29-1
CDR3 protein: CSVEGLNTEAFF
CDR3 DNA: TGCAGCGTTGAGGGACTGAACACTGAAGCTTTCTTT

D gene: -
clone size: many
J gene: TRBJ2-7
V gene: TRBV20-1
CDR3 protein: CSASLILGDEQYF
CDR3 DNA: TGCAGTGCTAGTCTTATCCTGGGAGACGAGCAGTACTTC

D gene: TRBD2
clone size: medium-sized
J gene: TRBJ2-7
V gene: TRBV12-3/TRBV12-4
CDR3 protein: CAISAGGPHEQYF
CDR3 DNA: TGTGCCATCTCCGCGGGAGGGCCCCACGAGCAGTACTTC

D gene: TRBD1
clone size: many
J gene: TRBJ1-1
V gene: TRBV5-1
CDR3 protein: CASSPTGGSTEAFF
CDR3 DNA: TGCGCCAGCAGCCCGACAGGGGGAAGCACTGAAGCTTTCTTT

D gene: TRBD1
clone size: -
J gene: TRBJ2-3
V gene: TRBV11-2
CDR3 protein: CACSSRDRLEDTQDF
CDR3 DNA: TGTGCCTGCAGCTCCCGGGACAGGCTAGAGGATACGCAGGATTTT

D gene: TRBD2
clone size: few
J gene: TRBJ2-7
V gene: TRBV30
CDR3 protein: CAWRNLGRERSYGQYF
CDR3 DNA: TGTGCCTGGAGAAACCTTGGGCGGGAGCGGTCCTACGGGCAGTACTTC

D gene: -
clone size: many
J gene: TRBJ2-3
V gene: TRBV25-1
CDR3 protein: CASSADTPNRYTDTQYF
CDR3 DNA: TGTGCCAGCAGTGCGGACACGCCAAATCGTTACACAGATACGCAGTATTTT

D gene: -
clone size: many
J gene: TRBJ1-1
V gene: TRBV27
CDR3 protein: CASSGGVYTEAFF
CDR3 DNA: TGTGCCAGCAGTGGGGGGGTGTACACTGAAGCTTTCTTT

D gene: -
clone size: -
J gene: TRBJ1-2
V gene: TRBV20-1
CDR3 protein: CSARDQGNYGYTF
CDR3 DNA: TGCAGTGCTAGAGATCAGGGTAACTACGGCTACACCTTC

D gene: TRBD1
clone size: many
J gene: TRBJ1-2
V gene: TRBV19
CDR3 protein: CASSIATGGQTF
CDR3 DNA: TGTGCCAGTAGTATTGCGACAGGGGGCCAAACCTTC

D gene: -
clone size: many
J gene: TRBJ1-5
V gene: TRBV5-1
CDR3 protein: CASSLLGGGSPQHF
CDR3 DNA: TGCGCCAGCAGCTTGTTAGGGGGTGGATCGCCCCAGCATTTT

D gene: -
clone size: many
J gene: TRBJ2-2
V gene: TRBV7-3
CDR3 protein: CASSGGTLGTGELFF
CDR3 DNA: TGTGCCAGCAGCGGAGGGACACTTGGGACCGGGGAGCTGTTTTTT

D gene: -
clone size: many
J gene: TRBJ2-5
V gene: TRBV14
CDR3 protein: CASSQTGRIGQETQYF
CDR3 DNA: TGTGCCAGCAGCCAGACAGGGAGGATTGGCCAAGAGACCCAGTACTTC

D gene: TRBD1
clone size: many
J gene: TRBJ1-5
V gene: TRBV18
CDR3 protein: CASSPQTGGASNQPQHF
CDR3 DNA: TGTGCCAGCTCACCCCAAACAGGGGGTGCGAGCAATCAGCCCCAGCATTTT

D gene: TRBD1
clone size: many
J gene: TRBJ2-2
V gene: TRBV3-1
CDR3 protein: CASSSGQGRLFGELFF
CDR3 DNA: TGTGCCAGCAGCTCGGGACAGGGGCGTCTGTTCGGGGAGCTGTTTTTT

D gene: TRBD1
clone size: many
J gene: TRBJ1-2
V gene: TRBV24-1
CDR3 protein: CATSDSGQGRDGYTF
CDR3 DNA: TGTGCCACCAGTGATTCAGGACAGGGTCGGGATGGCTACACCTTC

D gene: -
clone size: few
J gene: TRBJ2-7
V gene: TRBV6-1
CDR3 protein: CASSHDLTITYEQYF
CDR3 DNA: TGTGCCAGCAGCCACGATCTGACTATTACCTACGAGCAGTACTTC

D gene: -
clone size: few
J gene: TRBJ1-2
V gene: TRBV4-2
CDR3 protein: CASSSTGVPNYGYTF
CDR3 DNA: TGTGCCAGCAGCTCCACAGGAGTGCCTAACTATGGCTACACCTTC

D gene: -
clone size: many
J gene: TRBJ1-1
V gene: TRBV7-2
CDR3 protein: CASSRRADTEAFF
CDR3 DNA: TGTGCCAGCAGCCGACGGGCCGACACTGAAGCTTTCTTT

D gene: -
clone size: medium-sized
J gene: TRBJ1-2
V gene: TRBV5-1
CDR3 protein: CASSLAGGLDYGYTF
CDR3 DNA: TGCGCCAGCAGCTTGGCCGGGGGGCTTGACTATGGCTACACCTTC

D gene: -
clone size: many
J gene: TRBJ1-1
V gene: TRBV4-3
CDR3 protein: CASSQAGNTEAFF
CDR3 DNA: TGCGCCAGCAGCCAAGCCGGGAACACTGAAGCTTTCTTT

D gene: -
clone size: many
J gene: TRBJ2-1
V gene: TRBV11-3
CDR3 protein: CASSHMKINEQFF
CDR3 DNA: TGTGCCAGCAGCCATATGAAAATCAATGAGCAGTTCTTC

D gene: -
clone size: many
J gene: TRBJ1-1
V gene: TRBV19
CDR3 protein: CASRAGTNTEAFF
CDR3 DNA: TGTGCCAGTAGGGCTGGGACGAACACTGAAGCTTTCTTT

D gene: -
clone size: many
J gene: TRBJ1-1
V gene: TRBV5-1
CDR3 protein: CASSLGAMNTEAFF
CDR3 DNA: TGCGCCAGCAGCTTGGGGGCCATGAACACTGAAGCTTTCTTT

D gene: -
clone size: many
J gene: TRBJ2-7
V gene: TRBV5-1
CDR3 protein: CASSETDYEQYF
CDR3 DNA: TGCGCCAGCAGCGAGACAGACTACGAGCAGTACTTC

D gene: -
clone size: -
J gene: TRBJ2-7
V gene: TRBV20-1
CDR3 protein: CSAPDRYNYEQYF
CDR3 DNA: TGCAGTGCTCCTGACAGGTATAACTACGAGCAGTACTTC

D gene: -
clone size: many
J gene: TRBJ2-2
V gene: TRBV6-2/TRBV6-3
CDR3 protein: CASLRGGELFF
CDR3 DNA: TGTGCCAGCCTCCGAGGCGGGGAGCTGTTTTTT

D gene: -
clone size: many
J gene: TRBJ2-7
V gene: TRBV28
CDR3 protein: CASSQIPRGAGLREQYF
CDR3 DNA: TGTGCCAGCAGTCAAATCCCCAGGGGGGCGGGGTTAAGAGAGCAGTACTTC